Presented here are 27 T cell receptor beta chains from one specimen sequenced in a study of response to subunit inactivated influenza vaccine listed by TCRdb under 2018. Library creation used RT-PCR. Instrument used: Illumina HiSeq 2500. TCRdb applied fastp at Q25 and MiXCR to the public reads, then kept only in-frame beta chains. Here each entry gathers all rows of one CDR3 protein and keeps the most common genes and DNA. The sample table records around 790,000 distinct CDR3 sequences; about 20% of these occur just once. The top ten clones comprise more than 8.5% of the sample. Sequenced here: PBMCs from blood, sampled about 5 days after vaccination. Receptors were obtained from a man aged 50 to 59 who received an inactivated influenza vaccine. Donor details come from another sample of the same person, matched by shared clones.

This clonotype has just a few counts. This chain connects TRBV11-1 to TRBJ2-2; unclear D gene. Trimming took off 1 base at V and 0 bases at J, with 15 bases between the two ends. Per the germline V gene, CDR1 is SGHAT and CDR2 is FQDESV (reference sequence). The CDR3 has 18 amino acids. The DNA for the CDR3 is TGTGCCAGCAGCTTAGTGAGTTTAATCTTCGCGAACACCGGGGAGCTGTTTTTT. It encodes CASSLVSLIFANTGELFF.

This clonotype has only a few counts. J is TRBJ1-6 and V is TRBV20-1; 9 nucleotides agree with TRBD1. V shed 0 bases and J 10 bases; nucleotides not matched to a gene: 7. The length of the CDR3 is 15 residues. The germline gives CDR1 DFQATT, CDR2 SNEGSKA (reference sequence). The CDR3 DNA is TGCAGTGCTAGAGACATGGACAGGGGAGTCTCACCCCTCCACTTT. Protein product: CSARDMDRGVSPLHF.

The V call is TRBV5-1, the J call TRBJ1-1, with D perhaps matching TRBD1 (6 bases). Germline CDR1 reads SGHRS; CDR2 reads YFSETQ. There are 15 residues in the CDR3. Between the trimmed V and J ends, which lost 3 bases and 0 bases, there was a span of 12 bases. The CDR3 region has the DNA TGCGCCAGCAGCTATTCCGGGACACTGAACACTGAAGCTTTCTTT. It yields the protein CASSYSGTLNTEAFF.

In its sample, this clonotype was seen a few times. The V call is TRBV12-3 or TRBV12-4, the J call TRBJ1-1; 10 nucleotides agree with TRBD1. This CDR3 is 13 amino acids long. V lost 6 bases and J lost 5; bases outside the gene matches: 3. CDR3 loop: CASRWDRGTEAFF. As DNA, the CDR3 is TGTGCCAGCAGATGGGACAGGGGAACTGAAGCTTTCTTT.

There are many counts of this clonotype. The CDR3 nucleotides are TGTGCCATCAGTGTAGAGAGGTTCTCGGAGCAGTACTTC. This translates into CAISVERFSEQYF. The chain is built from TRBV10-3 and TRBJ2-7; D remains unclear. CDR3 length: 13 residues. V dropped 4 bases and J dropped 7 bases, with 14 bases sitting between them. CDR1 is ENHRY and CDR2 is SYGVKD in the germline V gene.

There are a few counts of this clonotype. V and J are TRBV20-1 and TRBJ2-3; the D gene is possibly TRBD2 (6 bases). Germline values: CDR1 DFQATT, CDR2 SNEGSKA (reference sequence). This CDR3 has 18 amino acids. The V gene lost 0 bases and the J gene lost 2 bases, with 21 bases spanning the gap. The CDR3 spells CSARENRRDGRITDTQYF. In DNA form, the CDR3 reads TGCAGTGCTAGAGAGAACCGGCGGGACGGAAGAATCACAGATACGCAGTATTTT.

The rearrangement uses TRBV28 and TRBJ2-1; D is undetermined. Between the trimmed V and J ends, which lost 8 bases and 0 bases, there was a span of 8 bases. Germline loops: CDR1 MDHEN, CDR2 SYDVKM. This CDR3 comprises 13 residues. This chain's CDR3 is CASGHSSYNEQFF. The CDR3 nucleotides read TGTGCCAGCGGGCATAGCTCCTACAATGAGCAGTTCTTC.

The V call is TRBV20-1, the J call TRBJ1-5; tentatively, D is TRBD1 (6 bases). V lost 6 bases and J lost 7, with 16 bases in between. The germline gives CDR1 DFQATT, CDR2 SNEGSKA (reference sequence). This CDR3 has 13 residues. DNA of the CDR3: TGCAGTGCCAACAGGGCCTGGGGGCAGCCCCAGCATTTT. Translating it yields CSANRAWGQPQHF.

In its sample, this clonotype was seen many times. This sequence joins TRBV7-2 and TRBJ2-7, with 8 nucleotides matching TRBD1. Germline V CDR1 and CDR2: SGHTA, FQGNSA. The CDR3 is 15 residues long. V lost 3 bases, J lost 2 bases, and 6 bases stayed unmatched. This CDR3 is CASSLSGGLAYEQYF. As DNA, the CDR3 is TGTGCCAGCAGCTTGTCAGGGGGCCTTGCCTACGAGCAGTACTTC.

Only a few counts were recorded for this clonotype. This sequence joins TRBV6-5 and TRBJ2-3; 7 nucleotides agree with TRBD2. Germline V CDR1 and CDR2: MNHEY, SVGAGI. With V trimmed by 2 bases and J by 0 bases, 5 bases remained unmatched. CDR3 length: 16 residues. The CDR3 nucleotides read TGTGCCAGCAGTTACGGTAGCGGGCGGAGCACAGATACGCAGTATTTT. Residues: CASSYGSGRSTDTQYF.

In this sample, this clonotype turned up many times. The V and J genes are TRBV24-1 and TRBJ2-3, with D possibly being TRBD1 (5 bases). CDR1 KGHDR and CDR2 SFDVKD come from the germline V gene. CDR3 length: 18 amino acids. Trimming removed 4 bases from V and 4 bases from J, with 23 bases in between. The CDR3 DNA sequence: TGTGCCACCAGTGACACCCGGCAGGGTAGAAACCAAGCAGATACGCAGTATTTT. Encoded protein: CATSDTRQGRNQADTQYF.

In this sample, this clonotype turned up a few times. CDR3 coding DNA: TGTGCCAGCAGCCAAGAAGGGGACAGGGCCCCGAGAGCTTTCTTT. It yields the protein CASSQEGDRAPRAFF. V and J are TRBV4-2 and TRBJ1-1; 9 bases are a match to TRBD1. J was trimmed by 10 bases and V by 0 bases; bases with no gene match: 9. This CDR3 comprises 15 residues. Germline V gene lookup returns CDR1 LGHNA and CDR2 YNFKEQ.

In this sample, this clonotype turned up a few times. The V and J genes are TRBV7-2 and TRBJ2-3; 9 nucleotides agree with TRBD2. Germline assignment: CDR1 SGHTA and CDR2 FQGNSA. The CDR3 length is 16 residues. V shed 5 bases and J 1 base; nucleotides not matched to a gene: 7. The CDR3 bases are TGTGCCAGCAGCCAGTTTCGCGGGGGGGGCACAGATACGCAGTATTTT. Amino acid sequence: CASSQFRGGGTDTQYF.

This sequence joins TRBV20-1 and TRBJ2-5; D is undetermined. V was trimmed by 6 bases and J by 3 bases, leaving 20 bases between them. CDR3 length: 15 residues. Germline V lookup: CDR1 DFQATT, CDR2 SNEGSKA (reference sequence). DNA for the CDR3: TGCAGTGCCATCCCCACCGGCGGTCTAAAAGAGACCCAGTACTTC. Amino acid sequence: CSAIPTGGLKETQYF.

This clonotype has just a few counts. The chain couples TRBV6-1 to TRBJ2-5; no definite D call. Germline CDR1 MNHNS, CDR2 SASEGT. Trimming shortened V by 8 bases and J by 3 bases, and 10 bases separated the two germline ends. The CDR3 extends over 12 amino acids. This chain's CDR3 is CASSVTEETQYF. CDR3 coding DNA: TGTGCCAGCTCGGTGACCGAAGAGACCCAGTACTTC.

The rearrangement links TRBV29-1 to TRBJ2-5; the D gene is possibly TRBD1 (6 bases). The V end lost 4 bases, the J end lost 4 bases, and 13 bases lay between the germline ends. This CDR3 has 13 amino acids. CDR1 is SQVTM, CDR2 ANQGSEA, per germline. In DNA, the CDR3 is TGCAGCGTTGCCAGGGGAGTAAGAGAGACCCAGTACTTC. This encodes CSVARGVRETQYF.

The chain joins TRBV12-3 or TRBV12-4 to TRBJ2-7; 10 nucleotides align to TRBD1. This CDR3 is 16 amino acids long. V lost 3 bases and J lost 2; bases outside the gene matches: 7. CDR3 coding DNA: TGTGCCAGCAGTTTTTTACCGGGACAGGGGACCTACGAGCAGTACTTC. This gives the protein CASSFLPGQGTYEQYF.

This clonotype was detected many times. The chain's CDR3 is CASSRTRLAGGTDTQYF. The CDR3 DNA reads TGTGCCAGCAGCCGGACTAGACTAGCGGGAGGAACAGATACGCAGTATTTT. The chain is built from TRBV12-3 or TRBV12-4 and TRBJ2-3; 13 positions agree with TRBD2. The CDR3 is 17 residues long. Germline trimming cut 6 bases from V and 3 bases from J; bases unmatched to any gene: 9.

The V and J genes are TRBV6-1 and TRBJ1-5; D not certain. The CDR3 loop spans 19 amino acids. CDR1 is MNHNS and CDR2 is SASEGT in the germline V gene. Trimming cost V 1 base and J 4 bases, with 23 bases left between them. The CDR3 nucleotides read TGTGCCAGCAGTGAAGTGAAGTCTTTTGCTCGTACACTTAATCAGCCCCAGCATTTT. Its translation is CASSEVKSFARTLNQPQHF.

This chain uses TRBV29-1 with TRBJ2-3; 7 positions match TRBD1. J gave up 2 bases and V 6 bases, and 8 bases lay outside the gene matches. The CDR3 covers 14 residues. Germline assignment: CDR1 SQVTM and CDR2 ANQGSEA. Here the CDR3 DNA reads TGCAGCGTGGGGACAGCGGCGTACACAGATACGCAGTATTTT. Translating it yields CSVGTAAYTDTQYF.

The chain employs TRBV4-2 and TRBJ2-5; 7 bases line up with TRBD2. The CDR3 runs to 15 residues. Unmatched junction bases numbered 6, after V lost 0 bases and J lost 5 bases. The germline CDR1 and CDR2 sequences are LGHNA and YNFKEQ. As DNA, the CDR3 is TGTGCCAGCAGCCAAGATGGCGGCGGGGGTGAGACCCAGTACTTC. Protein product: CASSQDGGGGETQYF.

This clonotype was picked up a small number of times. The chain links TRBV7-2 to TRBJ1-1; D is unclear. Germline V lookup: CDR1 SGHTA, CDR2 FQGNSA. V lost 3 bases to trimming and J lost 5 bases, with 22 bases between them. The CDR3 sequence is 17 residues long. The CDR3 nucleotides are TGTGCCAGCAGCTTTACCGGGCCCCGGGTAGATAGGACTGAAGCTTTCTTT. Translating it yields CASSFTGPRVDRTEAFF. Using reference TRBV7-2 and TRBJ1-1 for the parts outside the CDR3, the full variable domain is GAGVSQSPSNKVTEKGKDVELRCDPISGHTALYWYRQSLGQGLEFLIYFQGNSAPDKSGLPSDRFSAERTGGSVSTLTIQRTQQEDSAVYLCASSFTGPRVDRTEAFFGQGTRLTVV.

This clonotype came up many times. The chain carries TRBV9 and TRBJ2-6; D gene uncertain. The germline CDR1 and CDR2 sequences are SGDLS and YYNGEE. V shed 4 bases and J shed 0 bases, with 8 bases lying between them. The CDR3 is made up of 15 amino acids. The CDR3, as DNA: TGTGCCAGCAGCCCCCTAGGCTCTGGGGCCAACGTCCTGACTTTC. Encoded protein: CASSPLGSGANVLTF.

CDR3 sequence reads: CASSPGVGVYGYTF. In DNA, the CDR3 is TGTGCCAGCTCACCAGGGGTCGGAGTCTATGGCTACACCTTC. This sequence joins TRBV18 and TRBJ1-2; D call uncertain. Between the trimmed V and J ends, which lost 2 bases and 4 bases, there was a span of 11 bases. Germline V gene data show CDR1 as KGHSH and CDR2 as LQKENI. The CDR3 is made up of 14 amino acids.

This chain joins TRBV11-2 and TRBJ2-5, with a tentative D call TRBD1 (6 bases). V gave up 5 bases and J gave up 6 bases, with 19 bases separating them. The CDR3 sequence is 15 residues long. From germline, CDR1 is SGHAT and CDR2 FQNNGV. The CDR3, as DNA: TGTGCCAGCAGCCAATACGGGGCAGGGGCGCAGACCCAGTACTTC. This translates into CASSQYGAGAQTQYF.

The chain recombines TRBV7-2 with TRBJ1-4; 8 nucleotides agree with TRBD1. This CDR3 region has 13 residues. V lost 6 bases, J lost 8 bases, and 5 bases stayed unmatched. Germline CDR1 and CDR2: SGHTA and FQGNSA. The chain's CDR3 is CASRKTGDEKLFF. The CDR3 DNA reads TGTGCCAGCAGAAAGACAGGGGACGAAAAACTGTTTTTT.

V and J are TRBV6-1 and TRBJ2-1; possibly TRBD1 for D (5 bases). This CDR3 is 16 amino acids long. CDR1 is MNHNS and CDR2 is SASEGT in the germline V gene. Between the trimmed V and J ends, which lost 0 bases and 2 bases, there was a span of 11 bases. The CDR3 DNA is TGTGCCAGCAGTGAAGCTGCAGGGCCTCCCTACAATGAGCAGTTCTTC. Protein: CASSEAAGPPYNEQFF.